The clone carrying this T cell receptor (beta chain) appeared a few times. The data derive from a study of blood T cell repertoires in COVID-19. As for the study in general: Specimens from acute and convalescent COVID-19 originated in the United States, Italy and Spain.

Germline V gene data show CDR1 as SQVTM and CDR2 as ANQGSEA. Trimming pared 6 bases from V and 0 bases from J, leaving 12 bases between. This CDR3 contains 14 residues. TCRdb's copy holds only in-frame clones and misses some; the assay was immunoSEQ multiplex PCR. The profile covers about 360,000 clones, with about 86% appearing a single time and under 8.5% taken by the ten largest. Sequencing was done on a sample of peripheral blood. The receptor was isolated from a woman aged 55-69 years with COVID-19, enrolled during active disease. The chain carries TRBV29-1 and TRBJ2-1; possibly TRBD2 for D (5 bases). The CDR3 here is CSVTGTSSYNEQFF. Here the CDR3 DNA reads TGCAGCGTCACGGGAACAAGCTCCTACAATGAGCAGTTCTTC.